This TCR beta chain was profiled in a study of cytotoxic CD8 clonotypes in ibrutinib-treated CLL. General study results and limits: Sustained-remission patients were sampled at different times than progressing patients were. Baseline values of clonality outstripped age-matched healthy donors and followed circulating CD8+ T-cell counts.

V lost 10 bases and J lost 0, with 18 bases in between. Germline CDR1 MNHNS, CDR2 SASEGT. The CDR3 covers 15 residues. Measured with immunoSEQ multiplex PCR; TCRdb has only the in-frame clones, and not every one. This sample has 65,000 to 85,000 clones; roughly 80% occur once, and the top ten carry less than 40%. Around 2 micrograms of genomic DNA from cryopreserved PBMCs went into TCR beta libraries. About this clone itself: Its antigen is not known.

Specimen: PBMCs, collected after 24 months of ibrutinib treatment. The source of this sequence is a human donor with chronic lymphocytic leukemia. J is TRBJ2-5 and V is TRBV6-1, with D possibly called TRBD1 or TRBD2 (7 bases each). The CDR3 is CATRGGAKYQETQYF. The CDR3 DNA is TGTGCCACCAGGGGGGGAGCCAAGTACCAAGAGACCCAGTACTTC.